This is a list of T cell receptor beta chains from one sample in a study of OX40 agonist ivuxolimab in advanced cancers. Sequenced by immunoSEQ multiplex PCR; TCRdb stores in-frame clones only, minus some. Altogether approximately 82,000 clones are present, around nine tenths being singletons, with the ten largest covering less than 0.85%. Source: CD4+ or CD8+ T cells sorted from blood, taken in a trial of the OX40 agonist ivuxolimab. These receptor sequences come from an adult with an advanced solid tumor such as melanoma, head and neck, liver or kidney cancer. CDR3s include the opening cysteine and the closing phenylalanine or tryptophan. Fields, in order: D gene, clone size, V gene, J gene, CDR3 protein, CDR3 DNA. D genes are given only for firm matches. Expanded clones get a size class; other rows say once, few or many, or leave the size out.

d_call: NA
clone_size: once
v_call: TRBV9
j_call: TRBJ2-2
cdr3_aa: CASSAPGRTGELFF
cdr3_nt: TGTGCCAGCAGCGCACCGGGGAGAACCGGGGAGCTGTTTTTT

d_call: NA
clone_size: few
v_call: TRBV5-4
j_call: TRBJ1-3
cdr3_aa: CASSWGGSSGNTIYF
cdr3_nt: TGTGCCAGCAGCTGGGGAGGAAGCTCTGGAAACACCATATATTTT

d_call: NA
clone_size: NA
v_call: TRBV28
j_call: TRBJ2-1
cdr3_aa: CASIPTGTIYNEQFF
cdr3_nt: TGTGCCAGCATACCTACCGGGACAATTTACAATGAGCAGTTCTTC

d_call: TRBD2
clone_size: NA
v_call: TRBV7-3
j_call: TRBJ2-1
cdr3_aa: CASRLAGGNEQFF
cdr3_nt: TGTGCCAGCAGACTAGCGGGCGGAAATGAGCAGTTCTTC

d_call: TRBD2
clone_size: once
v_call: TRBV2
j_call: TRBJ2-4
cdr3_aa: CASTLGGVAKNIQYF
cdr3_nt: TGTGCCAGCACCCTGGGGGGGGTAGCCAAAAACATTCAGTACTTC

d_call: TRBD2
clone_size: NA
v_call: TRBV5-1
j_call: TRBJ2-3
cdr3_aa: CASSFESPGLGDTQYF
cdr3_nt: TGCGCCAGCAGCTTTGAGAGCCCGGGACTAGGCGATACGCAGTATTTT

d_call: NA
clone_size: NA
v_call: TRBV20-1
j_call: TRBJ1-4
cdr3_aa: CSARQEKLFF
cdr3_nt: TGCAGTGCTAGGCAAGAGAAACTGTTTTTT

d_call: TRBD2
clone_size: NA
v_call: TRBV7-2
j_call: TRBJ2-1
cdr3_aa: CASSTRTSGVPLNEQFF
cdr3_nt: TGTGCCAGCAGCACGAGGACTAGCGGAGTCCCCCTTAATGAGCAGTTCTTC

d_call: NA
clone_size: NA
v_call: TRBV6-5
j_call: TRBJ1-1
cdr3_aa: CASRLSTGWNTEAFF
cdr3_nt: TGTGCCAGCAGACTCTCGACAGGATGGAACACTGAAGCTTTCTTT

d_call: NA
clone_size: once
v_call: TRBV10-1
j_call: TRBJ2-5
cdr3_aa: CASSESLGGQETQYF
cdr3_nt: TGCGCCAGCAGTGAGTCGTTAGGCGGCCAAGAGACCCAGTACTTC

d_call: NA
clone_size: NA
v_call: TRBV19
j_call: TRBJ2-5
cdr3_aa: CASSMSRQETQYF
cdr3_nt: TGTGCCAGTAGTATGAGCCGCCAAGAGACCCAGTACTTC

d_call: NA
clone_size: NA
v_call: TRBV28
j_call: TRBJ1-2
cdr3_aa: CASSLGSGRPYGYTF
cdr3_nt: TGTGCCAGCAGTTTAGGGTCAGGGCGCCCCTATGGCTACACCTTC

d_call: NA
clone_size: NA
v_call: TRBV4-2
j_call: TRBJ2-1
cdr3_aa: CASSPTSRSYNEQFF
cdr3_nt: TGTGCCAGCAGCCCGACTTCCCGCTCCTACAATGAGCAGTTCTTC

d_call: NA
clone_size: once
v_call: TRBV5-4
j_call: TRBJ1-1
cdr3_aa: CASSPGQNTEAFF
cdr3_nt: TGTGCCAGCAGCCCCGGACAGAACACTGAAGCTTTCTTT

d_call: TRBD1
clone_size: NA
v_call: TRBV29-1
j_call: TRBJ1-4
cdr3_aa: CSVELQGAGEKLFF
cdr3_nt: TGCAGCGTTGAATTACAGGGGGCGGGTGAAAAACTGTTTTTT

d_call: TRBD1
clone_size: NA
v_call: TRBV19
j_call: TRBJ2-3
cdr3_aa: CASSTQGAADTQYF
cdr3_nt: TGTGCCAGTAGTACCCAGGGGGCCGCAGATACGCAGTATTTT

d_call: NA
clone_size: NA
v_call: TRBV28
j_call: TRBJ2-3
cdr3_aa: CASKGRHGDTQYF
cdr3_nt: TGTGCCAGCAAAGGACGACACGGAGATACGCAGTATTTT

d_call: TRBD1
clone_size: few
v_call: TRBV5-1
j_call: TRBJ1-4
cdr3_aa: CASSLEGADNEKLFF
cdr3_nt: TGCGCCAGCAGCTTGGAGGGGGCAGATAATGAAAAACTGTTTTTT

d_call: NA
clone_size: NA
v_call: TRBV10-3
j_call: TRBJ2-1
cdr3_aa: CAIGTSSYDSYNEQFF
cdr3_nt: TGTGCCATCGGCACTAGCTCTTATGACTCCTACAATGAGCAGTTCTTC

d_call: NA
clone_size: NA
v_call: TRBV20-1
j_call: TRBJ1-1
cdr3_aa: CSAAPETEAFF
cdr3_nt: TGCAGTGCTGCCCCGGAGACTGAAGCTTTCTTT

d_call: TRBD1
clone_size: NA
v_call: TRBV5-5
j_call: TRBJ2-1
cdr3_aa: CASSFRQGNSYNEQFF
cdr3_nt: TGTGCCAGCAGCTTCAGACAGGGGAATAGCTACAATGAGCAGTTCTTC

d_call: TRBD2
clone_size: NA
v_call: TRBV5-4
j_call: TRBJ2-1
cdr3_aa: CASSLIRLAGPHSYNEQFF
cdr3_nt: TGTGCCAGCAGCTTGATTAGACTAGCGGGCCCCCACTCCTACAATGAGCAGTTCTTC

d_call: NA
clone_size: NA
v_call: TRBV7-8
j_call: TRBJ1-5
cdr3_aa: CASSLSRGDQPQHF
cdr3_nt: TGTGCCAGCAGCCTATCCAGGGGAGATCAGCCCCAGCATTTT

d_call: TRBD2
clone_size: NA
v_call: TRBV6-5
j_call: TRBJ2-7
cdr3_aa: CASSYSGAGVSYEQYF
cdr3_nt: TGTGCCAGCAGTTACTCGGGAGCGGGAGTTTCCTACGAGCAGTACTTC

d_call: NA
clone_size: once
v_call: TRBV14
j_call: TRBJ2-1
cdr3_aa: CASSRNLRDYNEQFF
cdr3_nt: TGTGCCAGCAGCCGGAACCTCCGCGACTACAATGAGCAGTTCTTC

d_call: NA
clone_size: NA
v_call: TRBV19
j_call: TRBJ1-5
cdr3_aa: CASSIAPGPQHF
cdr3_nt: TGTGCCAGTAGTATAGCCCCAGGGCCCCAGCATTTT

d_call: NA
clone_size: NA
v_call: TRBV11-3
j_call: TRBJ2-5
cdr3_aa: CASSFSPSGTQYF
cdr3_nt: TGTGCCAGCAGCTTTTCGCCCTCGGGGACCCAGTACTTC